This T cell receptor (beta chain) was recovered during a study of graft-versus-host responses after intestinal transplantation. Background on the study: Each transplant was multivisceral, liver-intestinal, or isolated intestinal. After anti-thymocyte globulin induction, recipients took tacrolimus and steroids for 3 to 4 years.

Study-wide findings and caveats: GvH clones turned up in recipient marrow; some had shown up first in ileum or blood.

Only in-frame clones appear in the TCRdb table, and some are missing; sequencing was by immunoSEQ multiplex PCR. This repertoire shows around 100,000 clones, approximately 93% found once; its top ten account for 1.2%. Comment on this clone: As yet, its antigen is unknown.

V shed 4 bases, J shed 8 bases, and the junction held 10 bases outside the gene matches. Germline CDR1 reads SEHNR; CDR2 reads FQNEAQ (reference sequence). The CDR3 extends over 15 amino acids. J is TRBJ2-4 and V is TRBV7-9, with 8 bases identical to TRBD1. Sequences were derived from unstimulated CD8+ T cells sorted from spleen or lymph node cells, sampled before intestinal transplant. This clonotype was obtained from a human donor who received an intestinal transplant. The CDR3 here is CASSSPGQGTHIQYF. CDR3 nucleotides: TGTGCCAGCAGCTCCCCCGGACAGGGTACACACATTCAGTACTTC.